A selection of T cell receptor beta chains follows, all from one sample in a study of blood T cell repertoires in COVID-19. Measured with immunoSEQ multiplex PCR; TCRdb has only the in-frame clones, and not every one. The table includes 150,000 to 200,000 clones, 75% to 90% detected once. Sequenced sample: peripheral blood. All receptors derive from a man in his sixties with acute or convalescent COVID-19. CDR3s include the opening cysteine and the closing phenylalanine or tryptophan. A D gene is named only where the DNA matches it firmly. A row's size may be missing; if present it is once, few, many or a size class.

CDR3 DNA,CDR3 protein,clone size,D gene,J gene,V gene
TGTGCCAGCACCATGGGGACTTTCTTTCCCAATCAGCCCCAGCATTTT,CASTMGTFFPNQPQHF,-,-,TRBJ1-5,TRBV19
TGTGCCACCAGTGACTCGGGACTAGCGGGACACTCCTACGAGCAGTACTTC,CATSDSGLAGHSYEQYF,-,TRBD2,TRBJ2-7,TRBV24-1
TGTGCCAGCAGCGTAGGTTCCAAGAACACTGAAGCTTTCTTT,CASSVGSKNTEAFF,-,-,TRBJ1-1,TRBV9
TGTGCCAGCAGTCCGACCGGGACAGGCAATCAGCCCCAGCATTTT,CASSPTGTGNQPQHF,-,TRBD1,TRBJ1-5,TRBV27
TGCAGCGTTGAGAGGCGGGAGGGCGGCGAGCAGTTCTTC,CSVERREGGEQFF,-,TRBD2,TRBJ2-1,TRBV29-1
TGTGCCAGCAGTCCGGGAGACAGCTCACTCTCTGGAAACACCATATATTTT,CASSPGDSSLSGNTIYF,-,-,TRBJ1-3,TRBV6-6
TGCGCCAGCAGCGCGGACCAAGAGACCCAGTACTTC,CASSADQETQYF,-,-,TRBJ2-5,TRBV5-1
TGTGCCAGTAGTCTCGAAGGGACTAGTTACGGCAATGAGCAGTTCTTC,CASSLEGTSYGNEQFF,-,TRBD2,TRBJ2-1,TRBV19
TGTGCCAGCAGTTATTCGGGTGAAGCTTTCTTT,CASSYSGEAFF,-,-,TRBJ1-1,TRBV6-6
TGTGCCACCAGCCCTAGCGGGAGTAGAGAGACCCAGTACTTC,CATSPSGSRETQYF,-,TRBD2,TRBJ2-5,TRBV15
TGTGCCAGCAGTTACTCGGCGGAAAAAGGGGGATTGTATCAGCCCCAGCATTTT,CASSYSAEKGGLYQPQHF,-,-,TRBJ1-5,TRBV6-2/TRBV6-3
TGTGCCAGCAGCTTAGCGAGGGCTAGCGGGGGCAATGAGCAGTTCTTC,CASSLARASGGNEQFF,-,TRBD2,TRBJ2-1,TRBV7-2
TGTGCCAGCTCCTCTTTACAGGGGGAGCTCAATGAGCAGTTCTTC,CASSSLQGELNEQFF,-,TRBD1,TRBJ2-1,TRBV5-6
TGTGCCAGCACCATAATAACAGGGCTCAATCAGCCCCAGCATTTT,CASTIITGLNQPQHF,once,-,TRBJ1-5,TRBV28
TGTGCCAGCAGCTTAGGGGGGACATTTACCTCTGGGGCCAACGTCCTGACTTTC,CASSLGGTFTSGANVLTF,-,-,TRBJ2-6,TRBV7-2
TGCGCCAGCAGCCAAGATCTTCGGGCCTACAATGAGCAGTTCTTC,CASSQDLRAYNEQFF,-,-,TRBJ2-1,TRBV4-3
TGCGCCAGCAGCACCGGACAGGGGGCGAGCTCCTACGAGCAGTACTTC,CASSTGQGASSYEQYF,-,TRBD1,TRBJ2-7,TRBV5-1
TGTGCCAGCAGGGGGGGGGAGCAGGGCTCCTACGAGCAGTACTTC,CASRGGEQGSYEQYF,-,TRBD2,TRBJ2-7,TRBV3-1/TRBV3-2
TGTGCCAGCAGCCAGGACAGGGGCACAGATACGCAGTATTTT,CASSQDRGTDTQYF,-,TRBD1,TRBJ2-3,TRBV7-2
TGTGCCATTTGGCGGTCGGTTTTATCTGGAAACACCATATATTTT,CAIWRSVLSGNTIYF,-,-,TRBJ1-3,TRBV21-1
TGTGCCCACACGGGGGGTACAGCCTACGAGCAGTACTTC,CAHTGGTAYEQYF,-,TRBD2,TRBJ2-7,TRBV9
TGTGCCAGCATCAAAAGGGGCAGATCCGATACGCAGTATTTT,CASIKRGRSDTQYF,-,-,TRBJ2-3,TRBV27
TGCGCCAGCAGCGGGACGGGAGGACGGGAGACCCAGTACTTC,CASSGTGGRETQYF,once,TRBD2,TRBJ2-5,TRBV5-1
TGTGCCATCAGTGAAGAGACAGGGGCCGCCTACGAGCAGTACTTC,CAISEETGAAYEQYF,-,TRBD1,TRBJ2-7,TRBV10-3
TGCGCCAGCAGCTTGGGAAGCGGGAGGCTCACAGATACGCAGTATTTT,CASSLGSGRLTDTQYF,-,TRBD2,TRBJ2-3,TRBV5-1
TGTGCCAGCAGTTACTCCGGGACTGGGTCCTACAATGAGCAGTTCTTC,CASSYSGTGSYNEQFF,-,-,TRBJ2-1,TRBV6-5
TGCGCCAGCAGCCAAGACCGTAGCGGGGACAACAGAGGAACGCAGTATTTT,CASSQDRSGDNRGTQYF,-,TRBD2,TRBJ2-3,TRBV4-3
TGTGCCAGCAGCCGGGACAGCCAGGAGACCCAGTACTTC,CASSRDSQETQYF,-,TRBD1,TRBJ2-5,TRBV2
TGCGCCAGCAGCTTGGCCGGACTAAACTACAATGAGCAGTTCTTC,CASSLAGLNYNEQFF,-,-,TRBJ2-1,TRBV5-1
TGTGCCAGCAGTCCGCGCCGGAGGTTGGCTAGCGGGCTCGAGCAGTACTTC,CASSPRRRLASGLEQYF,-,TRBD2,TRBJ2-7,TRBV28
TGTGCCAGCAGTTTAAGGGTGACAGGGGCTATTCCGGATCAGCCCCAGCATTTT,CASSLRVTGAIPDQPQHF,-,TRBD1,TRBJ1-5,TRBV27
TGTGCCAGCACCCGGGGGGGAGCTTCTGGGGCCAACGTCCTGACTTTC,CASTRGGASGANVLTF,once,TRBD2,TRBJ2-6,TRBV5-4
TGCAGCGTGACGGGACAGGGGCTCGGGGATCAGCCCCAGCATTTT,CSVTGQGLGDQPQHF,-,TRBD1,TRBJ1-5,TRBV29-1
TGCAGCGTTGACCAGGGTTCCCGCACCTTC,CSVDQGSRTF,-,-,TRBJ1-2,TRBV29-1
TGTGCCAGCAGTGACTCGGGGGGGGGCTACAATGAGCAGTTCTTC,CASSDSGGGYNEQFF,-,TRBD2,TRBJ2-1,TRBV6-4
TGTGCCAGCAGCCCAGTGGACAGGGGTTATAGGGACACTGAAGCTTTCTTT,CASSPVDRGYRDTEAFF,many,TRBD1,TRBJ1-1,TRBV7-9
TGTGCCAGCAGTGAAGGGACAGCTACTGGGGCCAACGTCCTGACTTTC,CASSEGTATGANVLTF,-,-,TRBJ2-6,TRBV2
TGTGCCAGCAGGGGGGACAGGGGCGAGACCCAGTACTTC,CASRGDRGETQYF,few,TRBD1,TRBJ2-5,TRBV7-8
TGTGCCAGCAGCTTACCCGGGAGCGAGCAGTACTTC,CASSLPGSEQYF,-,-,TRBJ2-7,TRBV7-3
TGTGCCAGCAGCGTATCAGGGACAGCGAACAATGAGCAGTTCTTC,CASSVSGTANNEQFF,once,TRBD1,TRBJ2-1,TRBV9
TGTGCCAGCACAGGGGAACGGGAGACCCAGTACTTC,CASTGERETQYF,-,TRBD1,TRBJ2-5,TRBV18
TGTGCCAGTGTGTTAGGGACTTTGGAGCCCCAGCATTTT,CASVLGTLEPQHF,-,-,TRBJ1-5,TRBV2
TGTGCCACCAGCGCAGGGGGGAAAGATCAGCCCCAGCATTTT,CATSAGGKDQPQHF,-,TRBD1,TRBJ1-5,TRBV6-5
TGTGCCATCACCGGAGGCCATGAGCAGTTCTTC,CAITGGHEQFF,-,-,TRBJ2-1,TRBV10-3
TGTGCCAGCAGTGTGAACCAAGGGGGCCGGCGAAAACTGTTTTTT,CASSVNQGGRRKLFF,once,TRBD1,TRBJ1-4,TRBV27
TGTGCCAGTAGTCCCGGCGACACAGGGCGATCCGAGCAGTACTTC,CASSPGDTGRSEQYF,-,-,TRBJ2-7,TRBV19
TGTGCCAGCAGTGAATTCGGGAGGTCTAGCACAGATACGCAGTATTTT,CASSEFGRSSTDTQYF,-,TRBD2,TRBJ2-3,TRBV6-1
TGTGCCAGCAGCCGACCAGTCAGGGGGGTGGGTTCACCCCTCCACTTT,CASSRPVRGVGSPLHF,once,TRBD1,TRBJ1-6,TRBV28
TGTGCCAGTAGTATGGGGCGGGACGTCTACGAGCAGTACTTC,CASSMGRDVYEQYF,-,-,TRBJ2-7,TRBV19
TGTGCCAGCACCCAAGGTGGGCAGGGCAATCAGCCCCAGCATTTT,CASTQGGQGNQPQHF,-,-,TRBJ1-5,TRBV7-9
TGCGCCAGCAGCCACCCCCCCCAGGGGTCAGACTATGGCTACACCTTC,CASSHPPQGSDYGYTF,-,-,TRBJ1-2,TRBV4-1
TGTGCCAGCAGTCAAGAGCGGGGAGATACGCAGTATTTT,CASSQERGDTQYF,-,TRBD2,TRBJ2-3,TRBV6-4
TGTGCCAGCAGTTCACTCCGGAACTATGGCTACACCTTC,CASSSLRNYGYTF,-,-,TRBJ1-2,TRBV6-5
TGTGCCAGCAGCCCCAAAGGGGGGGCCGGGTCCGAGACCCAGTACTTC,CASSPKGGAGSETQYF,-,-,TRBJ2-5,TRBV7-8
TGTGCCAGCCAAATAGGGGGGGGCCCGAACACTGAAGCTTTCTTT,CASQIGGGPNTEAFF,-,-,TRBJ1-1,TRBV27
TGTGCCAGCAGCTTGTGGTGGGACATGACCAAAAACATTCAGTACTTC,CASSLWWDMTKNIQYF,-,-,TRBJ2-4,TRBV5-5
TGTGCCAGCAGAACCTCCCCCGGACAGATTAATGAAAAACTGTTTTTT,CASRTSPGQINEKLFF,-,-,TRBJ1-4,TRBV28